This entry concerns a single TCR beta chain. As yet, its antigen is unknown. The data were taken from a study of T cells expressing NK-cell markers. Regarding the study as a whole: For five or six donors, the dominant NKG2C+ clonotypes made up roughly 1.0-7.5% of their CD8+ T cells.

The CDR3 totals 17 residues. Germline CDR1 and CDR2: LGHNA and YNFKEQ. TCRdb reanalyzed the 5' RACE reads, giving one entry per CDR3 protein sequence and no DNA. This specimen shows 500,000 to 600,000 distinct CDR3 sequences; the ten leading clones hold 3% to 4.5%. The receptor comes from a young man in good health. The chain links TRBV4-2 to TRBJ2-4; TCRdb calls TRBD1, which cannot be checked without DNA. Sequencing used blood T cells: a sorted CD56 or NKG2C T cell subset, CD4+ or CD8+ T cells, or bulk PBMC T cells (not recorded which). The CDR3 spells CASSQDSGLGAKNIQYF.